The sequence of this T cell receptor beta chain was determined in a study of blood T cell repertoires in COVID-19. About the research overall: From the United States, Italy and Spain came samples of acute and convalescent COVID-19. T cells, B-cell-depleted T cells, or PBMCs provided the cDNA or gDNA that served as material.

The germline CDR1 and CDR2 sequences are LNHDA and SQIVND (reference sequence). Between the trimmed V and J ends, which lost 2 bases and 0 bases, there was a span of 11 bases. The CDR3 totals 15 residues. Original analysis: Estimation of nucleated cell counts relied on the amplification of reference gene primers. Method: immunoSEQ multiplex PCR; TCRdb's copy keeps in-frame clones and lacks some. The V and J calls and clone size were taken over from that table, and D and trimming were inferred from the DNA. The data hold around 140,000 clones, with 80% to 90% observed a single time. This rearrangement joins TRBV19 to TRBJ2-7; no definite D call. This clonotype originated in a man in his sixties with active or convalescent COVID-19. Input material: peripheral blood. The CDR3 bases are TGTGCCAGTAGTATATCCCCATGGCCCTCCTACGAGCAGTACTTC. The encoded protein is CASSISPWPSYEQYF.